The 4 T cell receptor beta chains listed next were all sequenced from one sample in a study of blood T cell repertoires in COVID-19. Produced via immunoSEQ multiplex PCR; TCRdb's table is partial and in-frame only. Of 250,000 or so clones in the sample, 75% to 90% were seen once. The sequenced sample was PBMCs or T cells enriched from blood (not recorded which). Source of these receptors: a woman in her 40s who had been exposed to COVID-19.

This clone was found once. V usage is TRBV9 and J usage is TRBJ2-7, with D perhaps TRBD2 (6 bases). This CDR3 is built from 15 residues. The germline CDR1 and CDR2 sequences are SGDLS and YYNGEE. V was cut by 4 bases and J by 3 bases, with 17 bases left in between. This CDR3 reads CASSPGGKPLYEQYF. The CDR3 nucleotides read TGTGCCAGCAGCCCCGGGGGAAAGCCCCTCTACGAGCAGTACTTC.

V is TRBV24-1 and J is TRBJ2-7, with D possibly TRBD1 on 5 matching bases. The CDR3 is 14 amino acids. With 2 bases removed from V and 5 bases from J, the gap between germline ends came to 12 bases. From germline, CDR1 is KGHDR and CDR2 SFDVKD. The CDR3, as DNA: TGTGCCACCAGTGATTCCAGGGTAGGCGACGAGCAGTACGTC. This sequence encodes CATSDSRVGDEQYV.

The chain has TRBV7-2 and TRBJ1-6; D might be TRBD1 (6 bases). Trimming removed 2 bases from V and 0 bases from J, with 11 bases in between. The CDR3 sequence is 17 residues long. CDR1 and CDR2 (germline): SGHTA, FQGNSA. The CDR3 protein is CASSLPGASSYNSPLHF. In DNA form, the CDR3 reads TGTGCCAGCAGCTTACCAGGGGCCAGCTCCTATAATTCACCCCTCCACTTT.

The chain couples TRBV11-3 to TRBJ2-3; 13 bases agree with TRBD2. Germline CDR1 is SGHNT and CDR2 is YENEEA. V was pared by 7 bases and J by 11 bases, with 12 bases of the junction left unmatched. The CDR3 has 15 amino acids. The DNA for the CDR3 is TGTGCCAGCAACTCCGGGACTAGCGGGGCCCCGGAGCAGTATTTT. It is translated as CASNSGTSGAPEQYF.